This T cell receptor beta chain was identified in a study of T cell responses to AZD1222 COVID-19 vaccine. Study-wide background: Second-dose timings of about 4 or about 12 weeks were pooled.

Sequenced by immunoSEQ multiplex PCR; TCRdb stores in-frame clones only, minus some. This sample has about 200,000 clones; 88% occur once, and the top ten carry approximately 7.7%. The CDR3 length is 14 residues. V was clipped by 4 bases and J by 4 bases, with 13 bases between them. CDR1 is ENHRY and CDR2 is SYGVKD in the germline V gene. This clone was seen a single time. Sequencing was performed on peripheral blood, taken on day 0 of AZD1222 vaccination. The origin of this receptor is an adult in good health. This sequence joins TRBV10-3 and TRBJ1-2, with D perhaps TRBD1 (5 bases). Here the CDR3 reads CAISAGDLVYGYTF. In DNA, the CDR3 is TGTGCCATCAGTGCGGGGGATTTGGTCTATGGCTACACCTTC.